This T cell receptor (beta chain) came from a study of blood T cell repertoires in COVID-19. Study background: Spain, Italy and the United States supplied samples that represented acute and convalescent COVID-19. Sources were T cells, B-cell-depleted T cells, or PBMCs; the material itself was cDNA or gDNA.

How the authors handled the data: It was from reference gene primer amplification that nucleated cell counts were estimated. Assay used: immunoSEQ multiplex PCR; TCRdb lists only in-frame clones, some missing. V, J and clone size reflect that table, while D and trimming were determined from the DNA. Counted here are approximately 210,000 clones, roughly 84% occurring once; the ten biggest clones make up approximately 10%. In its sample, this clone was seen once. Seattle patient enrollment occurred during active infection, with longitudinal follow-up thereafter. The source material was peripheral blood. The source of this sequence is a woman of 80 years or more with COVID-19, enrolled during active disease.

CDR3 protein: CASTSAGGYGYTF. DNA for the CDR3: TGTGCCAGCACTTCGGCGGGGGGATACGGCTACACCTTC. The gene calls are TRBV27 and TRBJ1-2; D is perhaps TRBD1 (5 bases). This CDR3 comprises 13 residues. CDR1 is MNHEY and CDR2 is SMNVEV in the germline V gene (reference sequence). Trimming cost V 7 bases and J 8 bases, with 17 bases left between them.